The T cell receptor beta chain under discussion was sequenced for a study of CD8 T cells in Susac syndrome. A quantity of about 0.5 to 1 ug RNA underwent reverse transcription using random hexamers. One entry per CDR3 protein, called by TCRdb with MiXCR from the immunoSEQ multiplex PCR reads. The sample holds more than 150,000 distinct CDR3 sequences, approximately 95% seen once. Trimming left V 6 bases short and J 3 bases short, with 15 bases between. CDR3 length equals 13 residues. Germline CDR1 is DFQATT and CDR2 is SNEGSKA (reference sequence). V and J are TRBV20-1 and TRBJ2-7; either TRBD1 or TRBD2 may fit D (5 bases each). The TCR was taken from a human donor with Susac syndrome. Sequences were obtained from CD8+ T cells from PBMCs. CDR3 coding DNA: TGCAGTGCGCCCCTCGGGGCAGTCTACGAGCAGTACTTC. Protein product: CSAPLGAVYEQYF.